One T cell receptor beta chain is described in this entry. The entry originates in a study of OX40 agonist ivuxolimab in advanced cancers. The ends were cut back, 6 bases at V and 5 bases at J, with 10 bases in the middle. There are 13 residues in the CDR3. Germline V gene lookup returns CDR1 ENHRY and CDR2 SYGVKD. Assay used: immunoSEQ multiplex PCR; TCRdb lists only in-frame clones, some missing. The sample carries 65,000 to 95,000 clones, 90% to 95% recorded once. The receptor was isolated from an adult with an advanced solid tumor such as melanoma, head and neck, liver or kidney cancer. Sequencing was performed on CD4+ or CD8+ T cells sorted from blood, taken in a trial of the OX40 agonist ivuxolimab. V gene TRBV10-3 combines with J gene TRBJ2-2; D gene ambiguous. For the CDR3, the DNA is TGTGCCATCAGGGGAAGAGAAACCGGGGAGCTGTTTTTT. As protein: CAIRGRETGELFF.